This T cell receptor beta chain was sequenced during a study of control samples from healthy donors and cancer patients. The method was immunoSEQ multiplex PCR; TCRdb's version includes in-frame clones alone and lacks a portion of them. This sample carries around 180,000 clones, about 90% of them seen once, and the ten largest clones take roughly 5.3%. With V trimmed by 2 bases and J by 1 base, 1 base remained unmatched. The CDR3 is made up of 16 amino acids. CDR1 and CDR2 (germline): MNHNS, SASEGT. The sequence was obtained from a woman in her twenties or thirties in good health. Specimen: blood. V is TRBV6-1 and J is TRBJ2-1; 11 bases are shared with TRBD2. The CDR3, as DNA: TGTGCCAGCAGTGAACGACTAGCGGGATCCTACAATGAGCAGTTCTTC. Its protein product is CASSERLAGSYNEQFF.